This entry lists 6 T cell receptor beta chains sequenced from one sample in a study of blood T cell repertoires in COVID-19. Repertoires were generated with immunoSEQ multiplex PCR, while TCRdb's copy carries only in-frame clones and drops some. This sample carries tens of thousands of clones, around 86% of them seen once, and the ten largest clones take approximately 1.2%. The specimen was peripheral blood. All receptors come from a man aged 35 to 55 with acute or convalescent COVID-19.

The CDR3 is CASRSRDSPTHQPQHF. The CDR3 DNA reads as TGTGCCAGCAGAAGTCGAGACAGTCCTACCCATCAGCCCCAGCATTTT. The rearrangement links TRBV28 to TRBJ1-5; a possible D gene is TRBD1 (5 bases). Germline V CDR1 and CDR2: MDHEN, SYDVKM. The CDR3 covers 16 residues. V gave up 6 bases and J gave up 5 bases, with 20 bases separating them.

The chain uses TRBV3-1 (or the pseudogene TRBV3-2) and TRBJ2-5; TRBD2 matches at 11 bases. The V gene end was trimmed by 3 bases and the J gene end by 0 bases; junction bases not matched to a gene: 3. This CDR3 is 16 amino acids long. The V gene's germline CDR1 is LGHDT and CDR2 YNNKEL (reference sequence). The CDR3 region has the DNA TGTGCCAGCAGCCATAGGACTAGCGGGTACCAAGAGACCCAGTACTTC. It is translated as CASSHRTSGYQETQYF.

The chain combines TRBV5-8 with TRBJ1-4, with 8 bases fitting TRBD1. Germline loops: CDR1 SGHTS, CDR2 YDEGEE. The ends lost 4 bases at V and 0 bases at J; junction bases unmatched: 8. CDR3 length: 17 residues. CDR3 DNA sequence: TGTGCCAGCAGCCCGGACAGGGCCTATGCAACTAATGAAAAACTGTTTTTT. Protein: CASSPDRAYATNEKLFF.

This chain links TRBV7-2 with TRBJ1-1; no definite D call. This CDR3 is built from 13 residues. Per germline, CDR1 SGHTA and CDR2 FQGNSA. V lost 1 base and J 8 bases, leaving 11 bases between the germline ends. CDR3: CASSLGRATEAFF. CDR3 nucleotides: TGTGCCAGCAGCTTAGGGAGGGCGACGGAAGCTTTCTTT.

There are a few counts of this clone. The rearrangement joins TRBV6-1 to TRBJ2-3, with 9 bases lining up with TRBD2. The germline V gene has CDR1 MNHNS and CDR2 SASEGT. V was clipped by 1 base and J by 8 bases; unmatched bases: 10. The CDR3 loop spans 16 amino acids. CDR3 sequence (DNA): TGTGCCAGCAGTGAAGGGCGGGGGGGCCAGTCACTTACGCAGTATTTT. Its translation is CASSEGRGGQSLTQYF.

The CDR3 DNA reads as TGTGCTAGTGGTTTGGTACTAAGGAGGGGGGGGACTGAAGCTTTCTTT. This sequence encodes CASGLVLRRGGTEAFF. The chain employs TRBV12-5 and TRBJ1-1; D perhaps matches TRBD1 (6 bases). Per germline, CDR1 LGHNT and CDR2 FRNRAP. V lost 0 bases, J lost 5 bases, and 16 bases lay in between. CDR3 length: 16 residues.